These 21 T cell receptor beta chains were all obtained from the same sample, sequenced in a study of T cell responses to AZD1222 COVID-19 vaccine. Using immunoSEQ multiplex PCR, the repertoire was profiled, and TCRdb retains in-frame clones only, with some absent. This sample has about 160,000 clones, with roughly 90% found just once. The sample consisted of peripheral blood, taken on day 0 of AZD1222 vaccination. The receptors derive from an adult in good health.

The J gene is TRBJ2-3, the V gene TRBV4-3; the D gene is possibly TRBD2 (5 bases). The germline V and J ends were trimmed by 4 bases and 7 bases, with 15 bases remaining between them. The CDR3 runs 14 residues. The germline V gene encodes CDR1 LGHNA and CDR2 YSLEER. CDR3 region: CASSLGLVRYTQYF. CDR3 bases: TGCGCCAGCAGCCTTGGACTCGTCAGATATACGCAGTATTTT.

This chain connects TRBV7-2 to TRBJ1-3; D might be TRBD1 (5 bases). The length of the CDR3 is 15 residues. Germline CDR1 reads SGHTA; CDR2 reads FQGNSA. Trimming removed 2 bases from V and 2 bases from J, with 10 bases in between. The chain's CDR3 is CASSLMFRAGNTIYF. CDR3 coding DNA: TGTGCCAGCAGCTTAATGTTCAGGGCTGGAAACACCATATATTTT.

This clone was observed a single time. V usage is TRBV10-3 and J usage is TRBJ2-1; TRBD2 agrees at 10 bases. This CDR3 has 15 residues. Trimming removed 11 bases from V and 6 bases from J; junction bases left unmatched: 13. The germline gives CDR1 ENHRY, CDR2 SYGVKD. The chain's CDR3 is CALRGDSGGPNEQFF. The CDR3 DNA reads TGTGCCCTCCGAGGAGATAGCGGGGGGCCCAATGAGCAGTTCTTC.

V and J are TRBV28 and TRBJ2-1; no reliable D call. The germline V gene encodes CDR1 MDHEN and CDR2 SYDVKM. The CDR3 consists of 15 residues. V lost 6 bases, J lost 0 bases, and 12 bases lay in between. CDR3 in amino acids: CASSSITVSYNEQFF. The CDR3 region has the DNA TGTGCCAGCAGCTCAATAACTGTCTCCTACAATGAGCAGTTCTTC.

This clone has more than one count but fewer than ten. The chain links TRBV24-1 to TRBJ2-4; 11 bases are a match to TRBD2. The V segment lost 3 bases and the J segment 8 bases; nucleotides outside the gene matches: 11. Germline CDR1 KGHDR, CDR2 SFDVKD. The CDR3 covers 17 residues. CDR3 nucleotide sequence: TGTGCCACCAGTGATCCCCTAGCACTAGCGGGAGCCGACATTCAGTACTTC. It yields the protein CATSDPLALAGADIQYF.

This clone has only a few counts. The J gene is TRBJ1-5, the V gene TRBV28, with 7 nucleotides matching TRBD1. Germline V CDR1 and CDR2: MDHEN, SYDVKM. This CDR3 contains 15 residues. J gave up 0 bases and V 5 bases, and 4 bases lay outside the gene matches. DNA for the CDR3: TGTGCCAGCAGTCCCGGGACAGCTAGCAATCAGCCCCAGCATTTT. Its protein is CASSPGTASNQPQHF.

The DNA for the CDR3 is TGTGCCAGCAGCTTCGGCCAGGGGACCGCAACTAATGAAAAACTGTTTTTT. It encodes CASSFGQGTATNEKLFF. The chain recombines TRBV7-2 with TRBJ1-4, with D possibly TRBD1 on 6 matching bases. CDR1 SGHTA and CDR2 FQGNSA come from the germline V gene. There are 17 residues in the CDR3. V lost 3 bases and J lost 0, with 14 bases in between.

J is TRBJ2-7 and V is TRBV2; perhaps TRBD2 as D (6 bases). CDR1 SNHLY and CDR2 FYNNEI come from the germline V gene. Trimming took 5 bases from V and 5 from J, leaving 16 bases between them. The CDR3 is 14 amino acids. The CDR3 region has the DNA TGTGCCAGCAGTCCCAGACTCGGGGGAGACGAGCAGTACTTC. Protein: CASSPRLGGDEQYF.

The genes are TRBV6-6 and TRBJ1-1, with a possible D match to TRBD1 (5 bases). From germline, CDR1 is MNHNY and CDR2 SVGAGI (reference sequence). V was cut by 4 bases and J by 1 base, with 13 bases left in between. The CDR3 has 15 residues. The CDR3 region is CASSSRQGRNTEAFF. CDR3 coding DNA: TGTGCCAGCAGTTCTAGGCAGGGCAGGAACACTGAAGCTTTCTTT.

The chain joins TRBV7-9 to TRBJ1-1; D ambiguous. Trimming pared 1 base from V and 2 bases from J, leaving 5 bases between. There are 13 residues in the CDR3. The germline CDR1 and CDR2 sequences are SEHNR and FQNEAQ (reference sequence). The CDR3 reads CASSLEENTEAFF. DNA of the CDR3: TGTGCCAGCAGCTTAGAGGAAAACACTGAAGCTTTCTTT.

The CDR3 nucleotides are TGTGCCAGCAGCCTGAGCCGGGGGGACCGCACAGATACGCAGTATTTT. Amino acid sequence: CASSLSRGDRTDTQYF. The chain combines TRBV4-2 with TRBJ2-3, with 7 bases lining up with TRBD2. Germline V gives CDR1 LGHNA, CDR2 YNFKEQ. Trimming took 4 bases from V and 1 from J; bases not matched to a gene: 8. CDR3 size: 16 residues.

This chain uses TRBV9 with TRBJ1-2; TRBD1 agrees at 8 bases. The CDR3 sequence is 14 residues long. Germline lookup yields CDR1 SGDLS and CDR2 YYNGEE. V trimming: 0 bases; J trimming: 6 bases; junction bases outside the gene matches: 4. The CDR3 loop is CASSVEAGGHGYTF. CDR3 in DNA: TGTGCCAGCAGCGTAGAGGCAGGGGGCCATGGCTACACCTTC.

The V call is TRBV12-3 or TRBV12-4, the J call TRBJ1-1; D remains unclear. Trimming removed 6 bases from V and 5 bases from J, with 10 bases in between. The CDR3 is 12 amino acids. The CDR3 coding sequence is TGTGCCAGCAGGAGAGAGAGTACTGAAGCTTTCTTT. Residues: CASRRESTEAFF.

The chain joins TRBV7-3 to TRBJ1-1, with 9 bases aligning to TRBD1. The CDR3 is made up of 14 amino acids. J gave up 5 bases and V 5 bases, and 6 bases lay outside the gene matches. Germline CDR1 is SGHTA and CDR2 is FQGTGA. The CDR3 DNA reads as TGTGCCAGCAGCCCGGGACAGGGTTCGACTGAAGCTTTCTTT. Encoded protein: CASSPGQGSTEAFF. Full variable domain (missing parts from reference TRBV7-3 and TRBJ1-1): GAGVSQTPSNKVTEKGKYVELRCDPISGHTALYWYRQSLGQGPEFLIYFQGTGAADDSGLPNDRFFAVRPEGSVSTLKIQRTERGDSAVYLCASSPGQGSTEAFFGQGTRLTVV.

The CDR3 protein is CAWSPVALINYGYTF. In nucleotides, the CDR3 is TGTGCCTGGAGTCCTGTGGCCCTCATTAACTATGGCTACACCTTC. This chain uses TRBV30 with TRBJ1-2; D is unclear. The V gene's germline CDR1 is GTSNPN and CDR2 SVGIG (reference sequence). The length of the CDR3 is 15 residues. With 2 bases removed from V and 1 base from J, the gap between germline ends came to 14 bases.

This rearrangement joins TRBV5-1 to TRBJ1-1; D possibly corresponds to TRBD1 (6 bases). There are 13 residues in the CDR3. The germline V and J ends were trimmed by 0 bases and 9 bases, with 12 bases remaining between them. CDR1 is SGHRS, CDR2 YFSETQ, per germline. This CDR3 reads CASSLGGHAQAFF. CDR3 sequence (DNA): TGCGCCAGCAGCTTGGGGGGGCATGCCCAAGCTTTCTTT.

This chain connects TRBV20-1 to TRBJ1-4, with D possibly being TRBD1 (5 bases). With 3 bases removed from V and 7 bases from J, the gap between germline ends came to 12 bases. The CDR3 loop spans 13 amino acids. Germline V gene data show CDR1 as DFQATT and CDR2 as SNEGSKA (reference sequence). CDR3: CSASLAGGEKLFF. The CDR3 nucleotides read TGCAGTGCTAGTTTGGCGGGGGGTGAAAAACTGTTTTTT.

The genes are TRBV10-3 and TRBJ2-7; D may correspond to TRBD1 or TRBD2 (5 bases each). The germline V and J ends were trimmed by 5 bases and 3 bases, with 11 bases remaining between them. Germline values: CDR1 ENHRY, CDR2 SYGVKD. This CDR3 has 13 residues. CDR3 sequence (DNA): TGTGCCATCAGTCGGGACGGTCTCTACGAGCAGTACTTC. Amino acid sequence: CAISRDGLYEQYF.

The chain has TRBV2 and TRBJ1-2, with 7 bases matching TRBD1. This CDR3 has 13 residues. The V gene end was trimmed by 11 bases and the J gene end by 0 bases; junction bases not matched to a gene: 6. The V gene's germline CDR1 is SNHLY and CDR2 FYNNEI. CDR3 region: CAGSTGPNYGYTF. The CDR3 nucleotides read TGTGCCGGATCGACAGGGCCTAACTATGGCTACACCTTC. Full variable domain (rest looked up from reference TRBV2 and TRBJ1-2): EPEVTQTPSHQVTQMGQEVILRCVPISNHLYFYWYRQILGQKVEFLVSFYNNEISEKSEIFDDQFSVERPDGSNFTLKIRSTKLEDSAMYFCAGSTGPNYGYTFGSGTRLTVV.

This clone was found once. J is TRBJ1-6 and V is TRBV11-2; D possibly corresponds to TRBD1 (5 bases). Trimming stripped 2 bases from V and 10 bases from J, with 15 bases between. The CDR3 runs 15 residues. From germline, CDR1 is SGHAT and CDR2 FQNNGV. As DNA, the CDR3 is TGTGCCAGCAGCTTAATTGAAGGGGCAAGGTCACCCCTCCACTTT. This sequence encodes CASSLIEGARSPLHF.

This clone is a singleton in its sample. The gene calls are TRBV28 and TRBJ1-5; D is possibly TRBD1 (5 bases). This CDR3 is built from 14 residues. CDR1 and CDR2 from the germline V gene are MDHEN and SYDVKM. Trimming removed 6 bases at V and 5 bases at J, with 14 bases between. CDR3 protein: CASSSRDSYQPQHF. The CDR3 nucleotides are TGTGCCAGCAGCTCACGGGACTCGTATCAGCCCCAGCATTTT. The entire variable domain, with the rest obtained from reference TRBV28 and TRBJ1-5, is as follows: DVKVTQSSRYLVKRTGEKVFLECVQDMDHENMFWYRQDPGLGLRLIYFSYDVKMKEKGDIPEGYSVSREKKERFSLILESASTNQTSMYLCASSSRDSYQPQHFGDGTRLSIL.